Included here is one T cell receptor (beta chain) sequence, with context. The antigen is unknown. The source of the sample is a study of T cell responses to AZD1222 COVID-19 vaccine. Points from the study as a whole: Repertoire sampling occurred only after the peak T cell response.

Only in-frame clones appear in the TCRdb table, and some are missing; sequencing was by immunoSEQ multiplex PCR. The sample carries 100,000 to 150,000 clones, around 91% recorded once. The V gene's germline CDR1 is MNHEY and CDR2 SMNVEV (reference sequence). There are 13 residues in the CDR3. Trimming removed 5 bases from V and 0 bases from J, with 8 bases in between. V gene TRBV27 combines with J gene TRBJ2-7; no definite D call. The sample consisted of peripheral blood, taken on day 0 of AZD1222 vaccination. The clonotype comes from an adult in good health. This CDR3 reads CASSETFSYEQYF. DNA for the CDR3: TGTGCCAGCAGTGAGACATTCTCCTACGAGCAGTACTTC.